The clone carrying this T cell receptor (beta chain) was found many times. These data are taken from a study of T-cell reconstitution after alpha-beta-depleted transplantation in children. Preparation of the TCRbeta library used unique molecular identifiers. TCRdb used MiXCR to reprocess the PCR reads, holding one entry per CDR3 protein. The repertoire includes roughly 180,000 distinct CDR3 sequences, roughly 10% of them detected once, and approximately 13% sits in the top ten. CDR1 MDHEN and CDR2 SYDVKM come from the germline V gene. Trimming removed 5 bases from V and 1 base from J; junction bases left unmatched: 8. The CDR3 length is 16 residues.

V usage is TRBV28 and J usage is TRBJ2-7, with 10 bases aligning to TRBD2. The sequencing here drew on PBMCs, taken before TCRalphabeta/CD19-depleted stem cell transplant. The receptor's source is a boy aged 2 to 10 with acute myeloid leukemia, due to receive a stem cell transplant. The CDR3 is CASSAISSGGSYEQYF. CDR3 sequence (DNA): TGTGCCAGCAGTGCAATTTCTAGCGGGGGTTCCTACGAGCAGTACTTC.